This record covers a single T cell receptor (beta chain). What it recognizes is unknown. The data are from a study of T cell repertoires in cytomegalovirus infection. Findings of the study overall: The response measured ex vivo was dominated by TCR beta clonotypes (HLA-C-restricted and CMV-specific).

TCRdb processed the reads anew with MiXCR; each CDR3 protein has one entry. The sample yields around 100,000 distinct CDR3 sequences, around 22% seen once. J gave up 6 bases and V 3 bases, and 6 bases lay outside the gene matches. The V gene's germline CDR1 is LGHNA and CDR2 YSLEER. The CDR3 loop spans 14 amino acids. The origin of this receptor is a human donor in good health (CMV status not recorded). Some clones in this sample may be carry-over from other donors' samples. Material for sequencing was CD8+ T cells from PBMCs. This chain joins TRBV4-3 and TRBJ1-2, with 8 positions matching TRBD1. The CDR3 DNA reads TGCGCCAGCAGCCAGCTGCTGACAGGGGATGGCTACACCTTC. It yields the protein CASSQLLTGDGYTF.